A single sample is the source of the 2 T cell receptor beta chains below, sequenced in a study of regulatory T cells in long-lasting Graves disease. The time point is: newly diagnosed GD, antithyroid drugs for less than 3 months. Scientists built the TCR library using RNA that was extracted from PBMCs. Both iRepertoire HTBI primers and Arm-PCR of CDR3 regions were used to build the TCR beta libraries. TCRdb recomputed calls from the multiplex PCR reads with MiXCR, one row per CDR3 protein. The table includes about half a million distinct CDR3 sequences, around 12% detected once. These data were also reused for a study on T cells in Graves' hyperthyroidism and ophthalmopathy.

Specimen: peripheral blood mononuclear cells (PBMCs), collected at new diagnosis, from a patient treated with antithyroid drugs. The origin of the receptors is a woman in her 30s with Graves disease.

The chain joins TRBV5-4 to TRBJ2-1; maybe TRBD2 (6 bases). V dropped 3 bases and J dropped 2 bases, with 18 bases sitting between them. From germline, CDR1 is SGHNT and CDR2 YYREEE (reference sequence). The CDR3 loop spans 17 amino acids. The CDR3 DNA sequence: TGTGCCAGCAGCTGGGGGAGGAGGGGCAGACCCTACAATGAGCAGTTCTTC. It codes for CASSWGRRGRPYNEQFF.

The chain couples TRBV9 to TRBJ2-2; D unresolved. CDR1 is SGDLS, CDR2 YYNGEE, per germline. This CDR3 contains 13 residues. V dropped 3 bases and J dropped 6 bases, with 9 bases sitting between them. In DNA form, the CDR3 reads TGTGCCAGCAGCGGGCAGGAAGCCGGGGAGCTGTTTTTT. Translated, it gives CASSGQEAGELFF.